Detailed here is one T cell receptor beta chain. The CDR3 has 14 residues. Trimming left V 4 bases short and J 2 bases short, with 10 bases between. Germline loops: CDR1 LGHNA, CDR2 YSLEER. This specimen comes from a study of control samples from healthy donors and cancer patients. Generated by immunoSEQ multiplex PCR, the TCRdb table keeps only in-frame clones and is missing some. The sample consists of approximately 100,000 clones, around 84% of them appearing once. The chain couples TRBV4-3 to TRBJ2-3; D gene unclear. The clonotype originates from an older man with lung cancer. Sample: PBMCs. In nucleotides, the CDR3 is TGCGCCAGCAGCCCCCGACACCCCACAGATACGCAGTATTTT. Its translation: CASSPRHPTDTQYF.